A selection of T cell receptor beta chains follows, all from one sample in a study of human T cells and chemical hapten exposure. TCRdb recomputed calls from the RACE reads with MiXCR, one row per CDR3 protein. Seen here are 150,000 to 200,000 distinct CDR3 sequences, approximately 29% observed once, and the top ten hold nearly 3%. The material sequenced was whole blood, taken in connection with sensitization to the hapten diphenylcyclopropenone (DPC). These receptors originate from a woman aged 30 to 39 with alopecia areata. Some clones in this sample may be carry-over from other donors' samples. Each CDR3 is given with its conserved first and last residue. D genes are given only for firm matches. Clone size is given for some rows only: seen once, a few or many times, or a class if the clone is expanded.

J gene: TRBJ2-7
D gene: .
CDR3 length: 14
V gene: TRBV20-1
clone size: .
CDR3 DNA: TGCAGTGCTAGAGAGGCAGGACCCATCTACGAGCAGTACTTC
CDR3 protein: CSAREAGPIYEQYF

J gene: TRBJ1-2
D gene: .
CDR3 length: 12
V gene: TRBV12-3/TRBV12-4
clone size: .
CDR3 DNA: TGTGCCAGCACCTGGGGGCGCGACGGCTACACCTTC
CDR3 protein: CASTWGRDGYTF

J gene: TRBJ1-2
D gene: .
CDR3 length: 14
V gene: TRBV28
clone size: .
CDR3 DNA: TGTGCCAGCAGAGAGGACAGTGGTCTTTATGGCTACACCTTC
CDR3 protein: CASREDSGLYGYTF

J gene: TRBJ2-7
D gene: .
CDR3 length: 14
V gene: TRBV11-1
clone size: few
CDR3 DNA: TGTGCCAGCAGCCGAGGGGCGTTCCGGTACGAGCAGTACTTC
CDR3 protein: CASSRGAFRYEQYF

J gene: TRBJ1-1
D gene: TRBD1
CDR3 length: 17
V gene: TRBV6-2/TRBV6-3
clone size: .
CDR3 DNA: TGTGCCAGCAGTTACGCCGGGACAGGGTTCGAGAACACTGAAGCTTTCTTT
CDR3 protein: CASSYAGTGFENTEAFF

J gene: TRBJ2-2
D gene: .
CDR3 length: 13
V gene: TRBV6-1
clone size: .
CDR3 DNA: TGTGCCAGCATTGAATGGAACACCGGGGAGCTGTTTTTT
CDR3 protein: CASIEWNTGELFF

J gene: TRBJ1-1
D gene: .
CDR3 length: 13
V gene: TRBV29-1
clone size: few
CDR3 DNA: TGCAGCGTGGGGGGTGCAGTGAACACTGAAGCTTTCTTT
CDR3 protein: CSVGGAVNTEAFF

J gene: TRBJ1-4
D gene: TRBD1
CDR3 length: 14
V gene: TRBV3-1
clone size: few
CDR3 DNA: TGTGCCAGCAGCCAAGCGACAGGGGCTGAAAAACTGTTTTTT
CDR3 protein: CASSQATGAEKLFF

J gene: TRBJ1-2
D gene: .
CDR3 length: 12
V gene: TRBV6-5
clone size: few
CDR3 DNA: TGTGCCAGCAGTGGGACACAATATGGCTACACCTTC
CDR3 protein: CASSGTQYGYTF

J gene: TRBJ2-1
D gene: .
CDR3 length: 11
V gene: TRBV29-1
clone size: few
CDR3 DNA: TGCAGCGTTCGGGATTATGATGAGCAGTTCTTC
CDR3 protein: CSVRDYDEQFF

J gene: TRBJ1-5
D gene: .
CDR3 length: 17
V gene: TRBV21-1
clone size: .
CDR3 DNA: TGTGCCAGCAGCAAACGGGACAGACAGAGGGGCAATCAGCCCCAGCATTTT
CDR3 protein: CASSKRDRQRGNQPQHF

J gene: TRBJ2-7
D gene: TRBD2
CDR3 length: 14
V gene: TRBV4-2
clone size: .
CDR3 DNA: TGTGCCAACAGCAAAGAGACTAGCAGTTACGAGCAGTACTTC
CDR3 protein: CANSKETSSYEQYF

J gene: TRBJ2-5
D gene: TRBD1
CDR3 length: 15
V gene: TRBV5-1
clone size: few
CDR3 DNA: TGCGCCAGCACCCCGGACAGGGGGCTTATGGAGACCCAGTACTTC
CDR3 protein: CASTPDRGLMETQYF

J gene: TRBJ1-6
D gene: TRBD1
CDR3 length: 15
V gene: TRBV27
clone size: few
CDR3 DNA: TGTGCCAGCACCCCGGACAGGCTCTTCAATTCACCCCTCCACTTT
CDR3 protein: CASTPDRLFNSPLHF

J gene: TRBJ2-5
D gene: .
CDR3 length: 13
V gene: TRBV20-1
clone size: many
CDR3 DNA: TGCAGTGCCGGACAGCGTAACCAAGAGACCCAGTACTTC
CDR3 protein: CSAGQRNQETQYF

J gene: TRBJ2-7
D gene: .
CDR3 length: 14
V gene: TRBV28
clone size: few
CDR3 DNA: TGTGCCAGCACCTCCCGACAGGACGCCTACGAGCAGTACTTC
CDR3 protein: CASTSRQDAYEQYF

J gene: TRBJ1-5
D gene: .
CDR3 length: 13
V gene: TRBV7-9
clone size: few
CDR3 DNA: TGTGCCAGCAGCTTAACGGCCGATCAGCCCCAGCATTTT
CDR3 protein: CASSLTADQPQHF

J gene: TRBJ2-1
D gene: TRBD1
CDR3 length: 17
V gene: TRBV28
clone size: .
CDR3 DNA: TGTGCCAGCAGCCCCCCCACGACAGGGGGCCTATGGTATGAGCAGTTCTTC
CDR3 protein: CASSPPTTGGLWYEQFF

J gene: TRBJ1-5
D gene: .
CDR3 length: 14
V gene: TRBV29-1
clone size: few
CDR3 DNA: TGCAGCGTTGGGGTGTCAGGGAGCAATCAGCCCCAGCATTTT
CDR3 protein: CSVGVSGSNQPQHF

J gene: TRBJ1-1
D gene: .
CDR3 length: 14
V gene: TRBV11-3
clone size: .
CDR3 DNA: TGTGCCAGCAGAGGAATACAGGGGAACACTGAAGCTTTCTTT
CDR3 protein: CASRGIQGNTEAFF

J gene: TRBJ1-2
D gene: .
CDR3 length: 14
V gene: TRBV20-1
clone size: .
CDR3 DNA: TGCAGTGCTGGAAGACAGAGAGGGGACTATGGCTACACCTTC
CDR3 protein: CSAGRQRGDYGYTF

J gene: TRBJ2-7
D gene: TRBD2
CDR3 length: 15
V gene: TRBV20-1
clone size: few
CDR3 DNA: TGCAGTGCGCATAATAGCGGGCGTGCCACCTACGAGCAGTACTTC
CDR3 protein: CSAHNSGRATYEQYF

J gene: TRBJ2-7
D gene: TRBD2
CDR3 length: 19
V gene: TRBV7-2
clone size: .
CDR3 DNA: TGTGCCAGCAGCTTATTTCTTCGGCGGACTAGCGGGGTCTCCTACGAGCAGTACTTC
CDR3 protein: CASSLFLRRTSGVSYEQYF

J gene: TRBJ2-1
D gene: .
CDR3 length: 14
V gene: TRBV7-3
clone size: .
CDR3 DNA: TGTGCCAGCAGCTTAAAGGGGTTTTACAATGAGCAGTTCTTC
CDR3 protein: CASSLKGFYNEQFF

J gene: TRBJ1-1
D gene: .
CDR3 length: 14
V gene: TRBV11-1
clone size: many
CDR3 DNA: TGTGCCAGCAGCCAGAGGTTAACGAACACTGAAGCTTTCTTT
CDR3 protein: CASSQRLTNTEAFF

J gene: TRBJ1-1
D gene: TRBD1
CDR3 length: 16
V gene: TRBV5-6
clone size: .
CDR3 DNA: TGTGCCAGCAGCTTGGGGGGGACAGACCTGAACACTGAAGCTTTCTTT
CDR3 protein: CASSLGGTDLNTEAFF

J gene: TRBJ1-5
D gene: .
CDR3 length: 15
V gene: TRBV2
clone size: few
CDR3 DNA: TGTGCCAGCAGTGCGGGGGGCGCGAGCAATCAGCCCCAGCATTTT
CDR3 protein: CASSAGGASNQPQHF